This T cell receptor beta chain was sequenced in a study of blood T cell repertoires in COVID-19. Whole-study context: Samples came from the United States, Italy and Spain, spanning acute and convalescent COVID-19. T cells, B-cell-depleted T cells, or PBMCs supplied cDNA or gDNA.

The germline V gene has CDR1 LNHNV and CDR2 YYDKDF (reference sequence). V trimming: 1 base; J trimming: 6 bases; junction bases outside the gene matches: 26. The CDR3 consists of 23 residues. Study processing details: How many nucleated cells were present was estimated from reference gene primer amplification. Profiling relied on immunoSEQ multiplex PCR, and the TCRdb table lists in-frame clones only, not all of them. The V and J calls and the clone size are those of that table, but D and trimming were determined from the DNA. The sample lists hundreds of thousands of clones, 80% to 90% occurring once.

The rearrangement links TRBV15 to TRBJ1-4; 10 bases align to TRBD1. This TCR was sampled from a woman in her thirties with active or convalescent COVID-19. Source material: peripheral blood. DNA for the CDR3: TGTGCCACCAGCAGAGGGGGAGGTTCGGGGACAGGGGCCCGATGGGTATCGGATGAAAAACTGTTTTTT. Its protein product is CATSRGGGSGTGARWVSDEKLFF.